This TCR beta chain was identified in a study of a mutant IDH1 vaccine in newly diagnosed glioma. Study context: Vaccine administration was initiated 4-6 weeks following radiotherapy alone, or with temozolomide cycles.

This clone has only one observation. Antigen: not known. Noted time point: week 11, during vaccination. Doses comprised 300 ug of mutant IDH1 20-mer peptide each, plus topical imiquimod. Only in-frame clones appear in the TCRdb table, and some are missing; sequencing was by immunoSEQ multiplex PCR. The table shows about 25,000 clones, with around 70% occurring only once. The TCR sequence derives from a man aged 18 to 30 with glioma. Some clones in this sample may be carry-over from other donors' samples. Sequenced material: peripheral blood mononuclear cells (PBMCs), taken from a glioma patient whose treatment included an IDH1 peptide vaccine.

This chain's CDR3 is CASSKDRPGWDNQPQHF. The CDR3 DNA reads as TGTGCCAGTAGTAAGGACAGGCCCGGGTGGGACAATCAGCCCCAGCATTTT. V and J are TRBV19 and TRBJ1-5, with 7 bases identical to TRBD1. The germline gives CDR1 LNHDA, CDR2 SQIVND (reference sequence). Trimming took 4 bases from V and 3 from J; bases not matched to a gene: 12. The CDR3 length is 17 residues.